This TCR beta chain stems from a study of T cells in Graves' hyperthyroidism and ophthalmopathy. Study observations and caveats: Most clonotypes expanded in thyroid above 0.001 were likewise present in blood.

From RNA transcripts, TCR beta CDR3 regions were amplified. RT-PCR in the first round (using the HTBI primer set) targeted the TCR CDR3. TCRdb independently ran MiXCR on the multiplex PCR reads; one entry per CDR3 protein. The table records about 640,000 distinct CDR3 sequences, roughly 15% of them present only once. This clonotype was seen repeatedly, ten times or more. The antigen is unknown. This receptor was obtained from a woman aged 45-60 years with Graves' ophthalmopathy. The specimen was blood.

CDR3 in DNA: TGTGCCAGCAGTTACCAATGGACAGGGTCCTACGAGCAGTACTTC. Encoded protein: CASSYQWTGSYEQYF. This chain connects TRBV6-5 to TRBJ2-7; 8 nucleotides agree with TRBD1. V dropped 2 bases and J dropped 1; count of bases not matched to a gene: 4. Germline V gene lookup returns CDR1 MNHEY and CDR2 SVGAGI. The CDR3 has 15 amino acids.